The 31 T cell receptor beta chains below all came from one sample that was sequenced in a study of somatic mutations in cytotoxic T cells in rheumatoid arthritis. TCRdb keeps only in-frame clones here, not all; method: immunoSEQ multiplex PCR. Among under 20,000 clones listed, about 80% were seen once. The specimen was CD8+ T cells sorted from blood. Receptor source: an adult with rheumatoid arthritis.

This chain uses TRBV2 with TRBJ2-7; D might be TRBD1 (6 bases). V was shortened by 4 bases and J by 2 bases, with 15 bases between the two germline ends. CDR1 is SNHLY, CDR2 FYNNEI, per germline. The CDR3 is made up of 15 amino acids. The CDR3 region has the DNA TGTGCCAGCAGTGGGGCAGGGGTTAGGCCCTACGAGCAGTACTTC. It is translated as CASSGAGVRPYEQYF.

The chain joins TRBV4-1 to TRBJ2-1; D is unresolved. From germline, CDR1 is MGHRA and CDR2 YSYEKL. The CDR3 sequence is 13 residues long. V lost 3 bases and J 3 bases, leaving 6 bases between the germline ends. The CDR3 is CASSQEDYNEQFF. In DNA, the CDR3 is TGCGCCAGCAGCCAGGAAGACTACAATGAGCAGTTCTTC.

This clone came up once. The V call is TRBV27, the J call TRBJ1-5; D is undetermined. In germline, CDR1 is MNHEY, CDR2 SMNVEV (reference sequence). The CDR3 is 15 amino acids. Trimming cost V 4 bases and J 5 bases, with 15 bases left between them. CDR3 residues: CASSYSRLLDQPQHF. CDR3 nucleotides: TGTGCCAGCAGTTATAGCAGACTATTAGATCAGCCCCAGCATTTT.

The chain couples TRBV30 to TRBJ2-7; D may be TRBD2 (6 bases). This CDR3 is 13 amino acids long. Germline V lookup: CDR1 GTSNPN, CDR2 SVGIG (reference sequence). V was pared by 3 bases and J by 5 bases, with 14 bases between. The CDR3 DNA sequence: TGTGCCTGGAGACAAAGGGCGGGAAACGAGCAGTACTTC. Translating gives CAWRQRAGNEQYF.

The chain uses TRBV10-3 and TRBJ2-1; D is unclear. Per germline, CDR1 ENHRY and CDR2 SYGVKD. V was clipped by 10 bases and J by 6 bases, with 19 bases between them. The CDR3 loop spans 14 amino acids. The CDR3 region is CATRPLETLNEQFF. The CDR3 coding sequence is TGTGCCACCCGCCCATTGGAAACGCTCAATGAGCAGTTCTTC.

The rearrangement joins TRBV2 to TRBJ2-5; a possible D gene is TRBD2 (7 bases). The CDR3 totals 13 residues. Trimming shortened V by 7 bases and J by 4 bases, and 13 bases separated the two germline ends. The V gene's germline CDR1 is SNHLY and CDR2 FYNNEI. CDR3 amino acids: CASIGGAGETQYF. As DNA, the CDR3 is TGTGCCAGCATTGGGGGGGCGGGAGAGACCCAGTACTTC.

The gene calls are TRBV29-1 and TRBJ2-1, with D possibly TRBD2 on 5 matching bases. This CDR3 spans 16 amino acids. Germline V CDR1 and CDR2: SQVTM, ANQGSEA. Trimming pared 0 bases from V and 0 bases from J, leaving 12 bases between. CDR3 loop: CSVEDQKRHSYNEQFF. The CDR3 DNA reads TGCAGCGTTGAAGATCAGAAGCGGCACTCCTACAATGAGCAGTTCTTC.

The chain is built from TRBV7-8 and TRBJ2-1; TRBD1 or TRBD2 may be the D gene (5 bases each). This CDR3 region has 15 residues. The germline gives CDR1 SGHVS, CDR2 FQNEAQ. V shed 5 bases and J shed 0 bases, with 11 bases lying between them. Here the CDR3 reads CASSLGASSYNEQFF. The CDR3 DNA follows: TGTGCCAGCAGCCTCGGGGCCAGCTCCTACAATGAGCAGTTCTTC.

CDR3 sequence (DNA): TGTGCCAGCAGCTCGGGTGGGCGGGAGCAGTACTTC. Protein product: CASSSGGREQYF. The chain employs TRBV9 and TRBJ2-7, with unresolved D. CDR1 is SGDLS, CDR2 YYNGEE, per germline. V was cut by 4 bases and J by 7 bases, with 12 bases left in between. The CDR3 has 12 amino acids.

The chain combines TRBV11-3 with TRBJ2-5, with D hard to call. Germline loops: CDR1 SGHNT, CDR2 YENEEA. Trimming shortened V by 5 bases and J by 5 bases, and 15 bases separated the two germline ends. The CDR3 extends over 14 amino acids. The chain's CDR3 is CASSPGGRAETQYF. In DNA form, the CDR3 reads TGTGCCAGCAGCCCAGGCGGCCGGGCGGAGACCCAGTACTTC.

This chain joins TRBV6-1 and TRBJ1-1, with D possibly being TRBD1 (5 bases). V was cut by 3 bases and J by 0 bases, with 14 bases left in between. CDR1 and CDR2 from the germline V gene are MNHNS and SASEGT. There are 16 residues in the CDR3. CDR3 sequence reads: CASSEGVQIMNTEAFF. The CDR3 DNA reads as TGTGCCAGCAGTGAGGGGGTTCAGATCATGAACACTGAAGCTTTCTTT.

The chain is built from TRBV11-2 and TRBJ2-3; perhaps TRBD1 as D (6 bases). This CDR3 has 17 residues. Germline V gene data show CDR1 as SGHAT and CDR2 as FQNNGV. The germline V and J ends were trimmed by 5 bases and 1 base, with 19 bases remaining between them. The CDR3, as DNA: TGTGCCAGCAGCAGGTCCGGGACAATATTCGGCACAGATACGCAGTATTTT. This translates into CASSRSGTIFGTDTQYF. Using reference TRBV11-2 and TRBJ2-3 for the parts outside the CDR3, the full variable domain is EAGVAQSPRYKIIEKRQSVAFWCNPISGHATLYWYQQILGQGPKLLIQFQNNGVVDDSQLPKDRFSAERLKGVDSTLKIQPAKLEDSAVYLCASSRSGTIFGTDTQYFGPGTRLTVL.

This chain's CDR3 is CASSSQDRVDQPQHF. The CDR3, as DNA: TGTGCCAGCAGCTCCCAGGACAGGGTCGATCAGCCCCAGCATTTT. The chain joins TRBV9 to TRBJ1-5; 8 bases match TRBD1. The CDR3 has 15 amino acids. Germline-derived CDR1 and CDR2 are SGDLS and YYNGEE. J lost 5 bases, V lost 4 bases, and 8 bases had no gene match.

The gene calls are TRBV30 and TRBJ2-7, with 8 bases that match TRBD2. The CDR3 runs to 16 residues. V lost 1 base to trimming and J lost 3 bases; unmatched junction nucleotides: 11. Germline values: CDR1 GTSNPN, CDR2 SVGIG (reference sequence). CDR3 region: CAWSGVGLGLGYEQYF. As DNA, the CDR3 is TGTGCCTGGAGTGGAGTGGGACTAGGATTGGGCTACGAGCAGTACTTC.

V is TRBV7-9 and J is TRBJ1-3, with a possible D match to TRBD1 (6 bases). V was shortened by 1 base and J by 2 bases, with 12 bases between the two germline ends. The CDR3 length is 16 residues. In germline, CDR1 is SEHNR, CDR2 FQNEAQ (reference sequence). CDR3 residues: CASSLGTGTTGNTIYF. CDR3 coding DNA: TGTGCCAGCAGCTTAGGGACCGGGACAACTGGAAACACCATATATTTT.

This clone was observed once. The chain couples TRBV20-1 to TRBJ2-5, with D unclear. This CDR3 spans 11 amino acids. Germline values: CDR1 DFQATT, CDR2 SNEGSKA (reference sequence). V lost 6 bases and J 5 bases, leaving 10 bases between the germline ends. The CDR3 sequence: CSAVLDETQYF. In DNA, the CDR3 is TGCAGTGCCGTCCTTGACGAGACCCAGTACTTC.

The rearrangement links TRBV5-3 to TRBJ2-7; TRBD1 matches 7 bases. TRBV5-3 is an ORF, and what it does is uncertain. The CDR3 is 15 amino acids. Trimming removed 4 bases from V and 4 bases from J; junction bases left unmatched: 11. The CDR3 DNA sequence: TGTGCCAGAAGCCCACAGTTACAGGGGTCGTACGAGCAGTACTTC. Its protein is CARSPQLQGSYEQYF.

As DNA, the CDR3 is TGCGCCAGCAGCCAAGGAAGGACGGAAAATGAGCAGTTCTTC. It codes for CASSQGRTENEQFF. This chain uses TRBV4-1 with TRBJ2-1; no reliable D call. Trimming removed 1 base at V and 7 bases at J, with 11 bases between. Germline V gene lookup returns CDR1 MGHRA and CDR2 YSYEKL. The CDR3 covers 14 residues.

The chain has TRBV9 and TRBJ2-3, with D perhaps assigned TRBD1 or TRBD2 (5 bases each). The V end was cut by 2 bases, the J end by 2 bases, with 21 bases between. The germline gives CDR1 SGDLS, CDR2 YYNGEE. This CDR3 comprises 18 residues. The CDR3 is CASSVRGRGSSNTDTQYF. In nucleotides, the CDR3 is TGTGCCAGCAGCGTCCGGGGCCGGGGATCCTCTAACACAGATACGCAGTATTTT.

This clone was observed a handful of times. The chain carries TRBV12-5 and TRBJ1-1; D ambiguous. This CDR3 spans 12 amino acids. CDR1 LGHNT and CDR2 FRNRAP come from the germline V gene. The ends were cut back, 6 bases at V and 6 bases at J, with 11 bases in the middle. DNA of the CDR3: TGTGCTAGTGGGACCGAGGACCCTGAAGCTTTCTTT. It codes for CASGTEDPEAFF.

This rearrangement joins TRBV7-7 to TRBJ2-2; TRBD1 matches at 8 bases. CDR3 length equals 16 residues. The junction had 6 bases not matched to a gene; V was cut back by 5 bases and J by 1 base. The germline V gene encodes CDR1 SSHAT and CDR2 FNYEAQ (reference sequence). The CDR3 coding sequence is TGTGCCAGCAGCCCCCCGGGACAGGTGAACACCGGGGAGCTGTTTTTT. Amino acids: CASSPPGQVNTGELFF.

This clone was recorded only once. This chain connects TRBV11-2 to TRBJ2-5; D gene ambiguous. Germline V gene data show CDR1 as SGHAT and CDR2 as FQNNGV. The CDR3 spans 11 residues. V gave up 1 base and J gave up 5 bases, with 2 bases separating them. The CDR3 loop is CASSLGETQYF. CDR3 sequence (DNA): TGTGCCAGCAGCTTAGGGGAGACCCAGTACTTC.

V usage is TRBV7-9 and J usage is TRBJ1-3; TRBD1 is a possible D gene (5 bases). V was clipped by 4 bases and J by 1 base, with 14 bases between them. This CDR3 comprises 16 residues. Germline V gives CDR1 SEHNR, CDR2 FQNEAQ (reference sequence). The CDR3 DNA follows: TGTGCCAGCAGCTCCAGACCGGCAGGGTCTGGAAACACCATATATTTT. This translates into CASSSRPAGSGNTIYF.

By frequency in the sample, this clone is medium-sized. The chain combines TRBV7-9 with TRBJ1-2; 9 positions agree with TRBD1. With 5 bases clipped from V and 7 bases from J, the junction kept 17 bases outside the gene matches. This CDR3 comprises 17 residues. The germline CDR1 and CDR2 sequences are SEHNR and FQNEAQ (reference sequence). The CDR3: CASSPHPGTGRWGGYTF. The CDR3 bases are TGTGCCAGCAGCCCGCACCCCGGGACAGGGCGCTGGGGTGGCTACACCTTC.

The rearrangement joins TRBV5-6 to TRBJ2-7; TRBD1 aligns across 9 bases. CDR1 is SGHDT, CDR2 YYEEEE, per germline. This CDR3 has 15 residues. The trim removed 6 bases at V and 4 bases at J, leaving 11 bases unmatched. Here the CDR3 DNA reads TGTGCCAGCAAACCCAGGGACAGGGAGTGGTACGAGCAGTACTTC. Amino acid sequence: CASKPRDREWYEQYF.

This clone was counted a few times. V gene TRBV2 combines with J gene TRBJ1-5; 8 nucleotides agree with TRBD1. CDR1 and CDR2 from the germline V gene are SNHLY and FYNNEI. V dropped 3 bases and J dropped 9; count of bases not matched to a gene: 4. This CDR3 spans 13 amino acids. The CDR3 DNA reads TGTGCCAGCAGTGAGACAGGGGAACGGCCCCAGCATTTT. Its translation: CASSETGERPQHF. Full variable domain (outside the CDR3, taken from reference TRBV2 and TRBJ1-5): EPEVTQTPSHQVTQMGQEVILRCVPISNHLYFYWYRQILGQKVEFLVSFYNNEISEKSEIFDDQFSVERPDGSNFTLKIRSTKLEDSAMYFCASSETGERPQHFGDGTRLSIL.

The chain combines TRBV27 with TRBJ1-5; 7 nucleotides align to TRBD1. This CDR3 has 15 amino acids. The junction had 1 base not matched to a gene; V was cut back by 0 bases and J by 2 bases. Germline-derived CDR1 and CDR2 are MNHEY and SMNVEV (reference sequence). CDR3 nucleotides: TGTGCCAGCAGTTTATCCACAGGGGGCAATCAGCCCCAGCATTTT. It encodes CASSLSTGGNQPQHF.

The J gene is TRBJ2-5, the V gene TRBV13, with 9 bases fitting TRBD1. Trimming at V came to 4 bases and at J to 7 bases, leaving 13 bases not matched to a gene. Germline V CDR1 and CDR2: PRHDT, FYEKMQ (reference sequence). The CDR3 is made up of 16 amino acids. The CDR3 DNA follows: TGTGCCAGCAGCTATCGGACAGGGGTAACACGGGGGACCCAGTACTTC. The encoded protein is CASSYRTGVTRGTQYF.

The CDR3 region is CAWSLVGEQYF. In DNA, the CDR3 is TGTGCCTGGAGTTTAGTGGGGGAGCAGTACTTC. The V gene is TRBV30, the J gene TRBJ2-7; D unresolved. The CDR3 has 11 amino acids. Trimming took off 2 bases at V and 7 bases at J, with 9 bases between the two ends. Germline CDR1 reads GTSNPN; CDR2 reads SVGIG (reference sequence).

CDR3 nucleotide sequence: TGTGCCAGCAGCCAAGATGGGGGTAACACTGAAGCTTTCTTT. Amino acids: CASSQDGGNTEAFF. This chain connects TRBV4-2 to TRBJ1-1, with TRBD1 as a possible D gene (5 bases). The V gene lost 0 bases and the J gene lost 2 bases, with 7 bases spanning the gap. The CDR3 length is 14 residues. CDR1 and CDR2 from the germline V gene are LGHNA and YNFKEQ.

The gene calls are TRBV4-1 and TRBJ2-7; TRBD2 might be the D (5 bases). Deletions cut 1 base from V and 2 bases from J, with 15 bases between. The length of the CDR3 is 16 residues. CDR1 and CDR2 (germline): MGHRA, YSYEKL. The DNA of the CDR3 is TGCGCCAGCAGCCAAGCAGACACTAGACGGACCTACGAGCAGTACTTC. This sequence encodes CASSQADTRRTYEQYF.